This section outlines one TCR beta chain sequence together with its context. The CDR3 has 18 residues. V gave up 1 base and J gave up 0 bases, with 16 bases separating them. Germline values: CDR1 MGHRA, CDR2 YSYEKL. The repertoire was sequenced with immunoSEQ multiplex PCR; TCRdb's copy has only in-frame clones and lacks some. Here the sample spans around 100,000 clones, about 90% being singletons. The sample belongs to a study of control samples from healthy donors and cancer patients. This sequence joins TRBV4-1 and TRBJ2-1; D perhaps matches TRBD2 (5 bases). This receptor was obtained from a woman aged 45 to 65 in good health. Sequenced: blood. The CDR3 loop reads CASSQVDLVGSSYNEQFF. The CDR3 nucleotides are TGCGCCAGCAGCCAAGTTGACCTCGTAGGGAGCTCCTACAATGAGCAGTTCTTC.